A selection of T cell receptor beta chains follows, all from one sample in a study of blood T cell repertoires in COVID-19. Profiling relied on immunoSEQ multiplex PCR, and the TCRdb table lists in-frame clones only, not all of them. The sample lists roughly 40,000 clones; over 75% were seen once. The sample consisted of peripheral blood. The source is a man aged 25 to 40 with active or convalescent COVID-19. Each CDR3 is given with its conserved first and last residue. The D gene is left open where the match is weak. Size is omitted from some rows. Given values are once, few, many or a class for expanded clones.

NA NA TRBJ2-1 15 TRBV19 TGTGCCAGTAGTATAGTTCCGGGAAGTGGGAATGAGCAGTTCTTC CASSIVPGSGNEQFF
NA TRBD1 TRBJ1-2 13 TRBV5-1 TGCGCCAGCAGCATGACAGGGATGGATGGCTACACCTTC CASSMTGMDGYTF
NA TRBD2 TRBJ2-1 16 TRBV2 TGTGCCAGCAGTGGTATTCTAGCGGGGGGGTACAATGAGCAGTTCTTC CASSGILAGGYNEQFF
NA NA TRBJ2-4 15 TRBV19 TGTGCCAGTAGTCCCCCGGGACTGTCCAGAAACATTCAGTACTTC CASSPPGLSRNIQYF
few NA TRBJ2-2 18 TRBV27 TGTGCCAGCAGTTTCCCGTCCTCCCTAGGTCCCGGGGCCGGGGAGCTGTTTTTT CASSFPSSLGPGAGELFF
NA TRBD1 TRBJ2-3 15 TRBV24-1 TGTGCCACCAGTGATTTGGGACAGGAGACAGATACGCAGTATTTT CATSDLGQETDTQYF
NA TRBD1 TRBJ1-1 16 TRBV27 TGTGCCAGCAGTTTAACTCGACAGGGGATGAACACTGAAGCTTTCTTT CASSLTRQGMNTEAFF
once NA TRBJ1-1 17 TRBV14 TGTGCCAGCAGCCAATTGACGACAGGACCCCTGAACACTGAAGCTTTCTTT CASSQLTTGPLNTEAFF
medium-sized NA TRBJ1-6 16 TRBV6-6 TGTGCCAGCAGTTACCCCGGACGGGGTCAAAATTCACCCCTCCACTTT CASSYPGRGQNSPLHF
NA TRBD1 TRBJ1-4 15 TRBV9 TGTGCCAGCAGCGGGTCGACAGGGGAGAATGAAAAACTGTTTTTT CASSGSTGENEKLFF
NA TRBD2 TRBJ2-6 18 TRBV10-3 TGTGCCATCAGAGGACTAGCGGGAGCTGTTGGAGGGGCCAACGTCCTGACTTTC CAIRGLAGAVGGANVLTF
NA TRBD1 TRBJ2-2 13 TRBV11-3 TGTGCCAGCAGCCCAGGGGGTCCGGGGGAGCTGTTTTTT CASSPGGPGELFF
NA TRBD2 TRBJ2-7 14 TRBV5-6 TGTGCCAGCAGCCCCGGGGGGGGTTGGTACGAGCAGTACTTC CASSPGGGWYEQYF
NA NA TRBJ2-5 16 TRBV7-3 TGTGCCAGCAGCTTAGGCCCTCTAGGGGGACAAGAGACCCAGTACTTC CASSLGPLGGQETQYF
few NA TRBJ1-1 14 TRBV11-2 TGTGCCAGCAGCTTAGTCCAGGGATCCCCTGAAGCTTTCTTT CASSLVQGSPEAFF
NA NA TRBJ1-2 13 TRBV19 TGTGCCAGTAGTCAGGGTTTCGGCTATGGCTACACCTTC CASSQGFGYGYTF
NA NA TRBJ1-1 15 TRBV6-1 TGTGCCAGCAGTGAAGGTCAGCGACTGAACACTGAAGCTTTCTTT CASSEGQRLNTEAFF
NA TRBD1 TRBJ1-5 14 TRBV18 TGTGCCAGCTCACGGGGGACAGATAATCAGCCCCAGCATTTT CASSRGTDNQPQHF
NA NA TRBJ2-2 15 TRBV7-2 TGTGCCAGCACCTATGGGAGAGCGAACACCGGGGAGCTGTTTTTT CASTYGRANTGELFF
few TRBD2 TRBJ2-5 15 TRBV5-1 TGCGCCAGCAGCCCTAGCGGGGGGGCCCGGGAGACCCAGTACTTC CASSPSGGARETQYF
NA NA TRBJ1-2 13 TRBV27 TGTGCCAGCAGTTTACTAGGGGCTAACGGCTACACCTTC CASSLLGANGYTF
NA NA TRBJ2-3 13 TRBV11-2 TGTGCCAGCAGCAAGACTAGCACAGATACGCAGTATTTT CASSKTSTDTQYF
NA TRBD2 TRBJ2-1 14 TRBV10-1 TGCGCCAGCAGCCCTAGCGGGAGTTACAATGAGCAGTTCTTC CASSPSGSYNEQFF
NA TRBD1 TRBJ1-2 15 TRBV7-2 TGTGCCAGCAGCTTAGCCACGGGACAGAACTATGGCTACACCTTC CASSLATGQNYGYTF
NA TRBD2 TRBJ2-2 14 TRBV5-1 TGCGCCTGCACCGGGACTAGCGGGAGTGGGGAGCTGTTTTTT CACTGTSGSGELFF
NA NA TRBJ2-7 14 TRBV6-1 TGTGCCAGCAGTGAACATCCCAAAAACTACGAGCAGTACTTC CASSEHPKNYEQYF
NA TRBD1 TRBJ2-2 15 TRBV27 TGTGCCAGCAGGCAGGACAGGGGCTCCACCGGGGAGCTGTTTTTT CASRQDRGSTGELFF
NA NA TRBJ2-5 12 TRBV12-3/TRBV12-4 TGTGCCAGCAGCCCGGAGGGAGAGACCCAGTACTTC CASSPEGETQYF
NA NA TRBJ2-5 16 TRBV5-1 TGCGCCAGCAGCCCAGGGAGGACGGTGGGTTTGGAGACCCAGTACTTC CASSPGRTVGLETQYF
NA TRBD1 TRBJ2-2 14 TRBV10-2 TGCGCCAGCAGTGCGGGACAGTTAACCGGGGAGCTGTTTTTT CASSAGQLTGELFF
NA TRBD1 TRBJ1-3 14 TRBV6-2/TRBV6-3 TGTGCCAGCAGTTTTGACAGGGAGGGAAACACCATATATTTT CASSFDREGNTIYF